This T cell receptor (beta chain) emerged from a study of blood T cell repertoires in COVID-19. Study-wide context: The United States, Italy and Spain supplied acute and convalescent COVID-19 samples.

Profiled with immunoSEQ multiplex PCR; TCRdb holds only in-frame clones, not every one. The sample holds 200,000 to 250,000 clones, about 83% seen once. CDR1 is MDHEN and CDR2 is SYDVKM in the germline V gene. The CDR3 consists of 14 residues. Trimming stripped 8 bases from V and 7 bases from J, with 17 bases between. Individuals drawn from approximately 26 US areas were roughly 18 to 100 years old. Participant-given clinical history determined each cohort assignment. Recovery meant two consecutive negative NP/OP PCR tests, professional clearance, or resolved symptoms. This TCR came from a woman between 40 and 55 years old who had recovered from COVID-19. The sequenced material came from PBMCs or T cells enriched from blood (not recorded which). The chain couples TRBV28 to TRBJ1-4; a possible D gene is TRBD1 (5 bases). The CDR3 bases are TGTGCCAGCCATACGCCGGGGGGGTTTGAAAAACTGTTTTTT. It translates to CASHTPGGFEKLFF.